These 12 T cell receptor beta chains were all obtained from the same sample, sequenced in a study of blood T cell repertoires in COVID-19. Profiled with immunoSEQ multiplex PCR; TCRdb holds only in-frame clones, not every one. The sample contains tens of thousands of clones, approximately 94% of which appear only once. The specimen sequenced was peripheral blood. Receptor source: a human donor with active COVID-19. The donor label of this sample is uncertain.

The CDR3 bases are TGTGCCATCAGAGGACCCTTGGAGGAAACTGAAGCTTTCTTT. It is translated as CAIRGPLEETEAFF. The chain employs TRBV10-3 and TRBJ1-1; D ambiguous. V was trimmed by 6 bases and J by 5 bases, leaving 16 bases between them. Germline loops: CDR1 ENHRY, CDR2 SYGVKD. The CDR3 extends over 14 amino acids.

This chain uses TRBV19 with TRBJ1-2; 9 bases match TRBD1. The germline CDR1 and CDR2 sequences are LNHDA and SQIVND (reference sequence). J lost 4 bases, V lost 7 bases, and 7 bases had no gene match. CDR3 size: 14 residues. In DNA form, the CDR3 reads TGTGCCAGTACCCCTCGGGGACAGGGCTATGGCTACACCTTC. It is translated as CASTPRGQGYGYTF.

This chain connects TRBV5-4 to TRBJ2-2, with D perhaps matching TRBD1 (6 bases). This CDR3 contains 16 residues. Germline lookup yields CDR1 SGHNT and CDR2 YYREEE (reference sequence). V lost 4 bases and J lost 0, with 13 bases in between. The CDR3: CASSHRDGANTGELFF. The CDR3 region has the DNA TGTGCCAGCAGCCACAGGGATGGGGCGAACACCGGGGAGCTGTTTTTT.

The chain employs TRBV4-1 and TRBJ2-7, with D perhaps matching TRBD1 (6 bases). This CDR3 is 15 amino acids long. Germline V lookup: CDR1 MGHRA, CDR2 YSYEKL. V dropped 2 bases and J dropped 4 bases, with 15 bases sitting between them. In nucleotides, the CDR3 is TGCGCCAGCAGCCAAACAGGGTCCAAAGAGTACGAGCAGTACTTC. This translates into CASSQTGSKEYEQYF.

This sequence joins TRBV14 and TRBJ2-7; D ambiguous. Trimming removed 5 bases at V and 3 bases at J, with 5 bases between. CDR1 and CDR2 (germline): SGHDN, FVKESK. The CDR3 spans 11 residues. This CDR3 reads CASSAFYEQYF. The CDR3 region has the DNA TGTGCCAGCAGCGCGTTCTACGAGCAGTACTTC. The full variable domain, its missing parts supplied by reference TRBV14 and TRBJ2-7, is EAGVTQFPSHSVIEKGQTVTLRCDPISGHDNLYWYRRVMGKEIKFLLHFVKESKQDESGMPNNRFLAERTGGTYSTLKVQPAELEDSGVYFCASSAFYEQYFGPGTRLTVT.

CDR3 region: CASSETVSGNTIYF. The CDR3 nucleotides read TGTGCCAGCAGCGAGACAGTCTCTGGAAACACCATATATTTT. This sequence joins TRBV28 and TRBJ1-3; D is perhaps TRBD1 (5 bases). V lost 6 bases to trimming and J lost 0 bases, with 9 bases between them. Germline lookup yields CDR1 MDHEN and CDR2 SYDVKM. The CDR3 has 14 residues.

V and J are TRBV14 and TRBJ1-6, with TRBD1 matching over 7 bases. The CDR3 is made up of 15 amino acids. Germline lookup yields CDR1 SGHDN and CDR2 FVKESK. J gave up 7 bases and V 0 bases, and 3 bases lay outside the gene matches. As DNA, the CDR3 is TGTGCCAGCAGCCAAGAGACAGGGTTCAATTCACCCCTCCACTTT. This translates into CASSQETGFNSPLHF.

CDR3 sequence: CASSQDPHGQGKSPLHF. The CDR3 bases are TGCGCCAGCAGCCAAGACCCCCATGGACAGGGGAAATCACCCCTCCACTTT. This chain joins TRBV4-3 and TRBJ1-6; 9 bases agree with TRBD1. The CDR3 has 17 amino acids. Trimming took 0 bases from V and 10 from J; bases not matched to a gene: 10. Germline V gene lookup returns CDR1 LGHNA and CDR2 YSLEER.

CDR3 coding DNA: TGTGCCAGCAGCTTACAGGGTACCCGCAATCAGCCCCAGCATTTT. Protein: CASSLQGTRNQPQHF. The V call is TRBV5-6, the J call TRBJ1-5; a weak D match, TRBD1 (6 bases). Trimming removed 2 bases at V and 2 bases at J, with 11 bases between. CDR3 size: 15 residues. Germline CDR1 reads SGHDT; CDR2 reads YYEEEE.

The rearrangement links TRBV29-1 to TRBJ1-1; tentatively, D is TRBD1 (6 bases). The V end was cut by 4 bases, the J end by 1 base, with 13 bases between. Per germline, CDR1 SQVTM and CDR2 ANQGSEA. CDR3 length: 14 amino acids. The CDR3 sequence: CSVGRTATNTEAFF. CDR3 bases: TGCAGCGTTGGTAGGACAGCAACGAACACTGAAGCTTTCTTT.

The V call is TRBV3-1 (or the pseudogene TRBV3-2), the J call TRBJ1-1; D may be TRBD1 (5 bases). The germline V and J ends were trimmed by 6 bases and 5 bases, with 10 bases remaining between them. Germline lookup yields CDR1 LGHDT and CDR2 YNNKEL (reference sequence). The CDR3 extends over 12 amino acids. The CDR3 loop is CASRGRGTEAFF. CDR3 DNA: TGTGCCAGCAGGGGGCGAGGAACTGAAGCTTTCTTT.

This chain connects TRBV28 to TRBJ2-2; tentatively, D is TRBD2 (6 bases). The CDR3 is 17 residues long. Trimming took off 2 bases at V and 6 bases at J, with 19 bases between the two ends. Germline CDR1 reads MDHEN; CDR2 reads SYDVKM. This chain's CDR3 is CASSLIWRGDRPGELFF. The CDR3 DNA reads TGTGCCAGCAGTTTAATTTGGCGCGGGGACCGGCCCGGGGAGCTGTTTTTT. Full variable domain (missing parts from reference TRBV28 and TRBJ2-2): DVKVTQSSRYLVKRTGEKVFLECVQDMDHENMFWYRQDPGLGLRLIYFSYDVKMKEKGDIPEGYSVSREKKERFSLILESASTNQTSMYLCASSLIWRGDRPGELFFGEGSRLTVL.